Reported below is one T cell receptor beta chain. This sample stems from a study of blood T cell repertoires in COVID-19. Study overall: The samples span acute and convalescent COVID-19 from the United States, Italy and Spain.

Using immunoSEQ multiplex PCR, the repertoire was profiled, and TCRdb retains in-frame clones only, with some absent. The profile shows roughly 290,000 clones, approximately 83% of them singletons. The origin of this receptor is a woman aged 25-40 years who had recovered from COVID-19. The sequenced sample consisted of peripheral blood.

CDR3 protein: CASSLGGVAGYQPQHF. Written as DNA, the CDR3 is TGTGCCAGCAGTTTGGGGGGAGTGGCGGGCTATCAGCCCCAGCATTTT. The V and J genes are TRBV28 and TRBJ1-5; D is perhaps TRBD1 (5 bases). Between the trimmed V and J ends, which lost 3 bases and 5 bases, there was a span of 17 bases. Germline V gene sequence: CDR1 MDHEN, CDR2 SYDVKM. This CDR3 is built from 16 residues.